The source of this T cell receptor (beta chain) is a study of control samples from healthy donors and cancer patients. TCRdb's table, derived via immunoSEQ multiplex PCR, lists solely in-frame clones and lacks some. The repertoire includes under 80,000 clones, roughly 84% of them detected once, and approximately 30% sits in the top ten. Per the germline V gene, CDR1 is SGHVS and CDR2 is FQNEAQ. Trimming took 4 bases from V and 0 from J, leaving 9 bases between them. The CDR3 has 15 residues. The receptor was isolated from a man in his fifties or sixties in good health. This chain uses TRBV7-8 with TRBJ1-4; D unclear. The material sequenced was blood. CDR3 in DNA: TGTGCCAGCAGCTCACAAGCTGCAACTAATGAAAAACTGTTTTTT. Its protein is CASSSQAATNEKLFF.